A single sample is the source of the 20 T cell receptor beta chains below, sequenced in a study of long-term antiretroviral therapy in people with HIV. The run of the v3.0 immunoSEQ assay was at survey level. This table comes from immunoSEQ multiplex PCR, and its TCRdb copy is limited to in-frame clones, with some not included. Of roughly 16,000 clones listed, under 85% are singletons. The material sequenced was unsorted PBMCs, taken around 2.1 years before starting antiretroviral therapy. All receptors come from a man aged 30 to 39 with HIV.

The J gene is TRBJ1-2, the V gene TRBV7-8; no definite D call. This CDR3 region has 13 residues. In germline, CDR1 is SGHVS, CDR2 FQNEAQ. Trimming cost V 4 bases and J 4 bases, with 10 bases left between them. CDR3 region: CASSYRRGYGYTF. In DNA, the CDR3 is TGTGCCAGCAGCTATCGGCGTGGCTATGGCTACACCTTC.

This chain connects TRBV18 to TRBJ2-1, with D tentatively TRBD2 (6 bases). V lost 2 bases, J lost 4 bases, and 12 bases lay in between. There are 15 residues in the CDR3. Germline CDR1 KGHSH, CDR2 LQKENI. In nucleotides, the CDR3 is TGTGCCAGCTCACCAGGGGCTAGCGCATACAATGAGCAGTTCTTC. The encoded protein is CASSPGASAYNEQFF.

The sample holds a few counts of this clone. V gene TRBV29-1 combines with J gene TRBJ1-4; the match to TRBD1 covers 7 bases. V lost 8 bases to trimming and J lost 7 bases; unmatched junction nucleotides: 7. Germline values: CDR1 SQVTM, CDR2 ANQGSEA. The CDR3 spans 12 residues. This chain's CDR3 is CSMTGWSEKLFF. DNA of the CDR3: TGCAGCATGACAGGGTGGAGTGAAAAACTGTTTTTT.

In its sample, this clone was seen once. V and J are TRBV19 and TRBJ1-5; no firm D call. Trimming shortened V by 0 bases and J by 0 bases, and 15 bases separated the two germline ends. The CDR3 extends over 18 amino acids. The V gene's germline CDR1 is LNHDA and CDR2 SQIVND (reference sequence). In DNA, the CDR3 is TGTGCCAGTAGTATAGATCCTCTAGGGATCGATAGCAATCAGCCCCAGCATTTT. This translates into CASSIDPLGIDSNQPQHF. The full variable domain, completed using reference TRBV19 and TRBJ1-5, is DGGITQSPKYLFRKEGQNVTLSCEQNLNHDAMYWYRQDPGQGLRLIYYSQIVNDFQKGDIAEGYSVSREKKESFPLTVTSAQKNPTAFYLCASSIDPLGIDSNQPQHFGDGTRLSIL.

This clone was found once. This rearrangement joins TRBV7-9 to TRBJ2-7, with D tentatively TRBD1 (6 bases). Germline CDR1 is SEHNR and CDR2 is FQNEAQ (reference sequence). The V and J ends lost 2 bases and 3 bases respectively, with 11 bases between them. The CDR3 contains 14 residues. In nucleotides, the CDR3 is TGTGCCAGCAGCTTAACAGGGATGGTCTACGAGCAGTACTTC. Protein product: CASSLTGMVYEQYF.

This chain joins TRBV18 and TRBJ2-5; 9 bases fit TRBD1. The germline V gene encodes CDR1 KGHSH and CDR2 LQKENI. The V segment lost 5 bases and the J segment 1 base; nucleotides outside the gene matches: 17. This CDR3 has 19 residues. CDR3 sequence: CASSIAINRGRSSQETQYF. The CDR3 bases are TGTGCCAGCTCAATCGCCATTAACAGGGGGCGATCCTCCCAAGAGACCCAGTACTTC.

This chain connects TRBV9 to TRBJ2-3, with a possible D match to TRBD2 (6 bases). CDR3 length: 15 residues. The germline CDR1 and CDR2 sequences are SGDLS and YYNGEE. The V gene lost 6 bases and the J gene lost 3 bases, with 17 bases spanning the gap. The DNA for the CDR3 is TGTGCCAGCAATAAAGGAGGGCCAGTAACAGATACGCAGTATTTT. It yields the protein CASNKGGPVTDTQYF.

The gene calls are TRBV4-3 and TRBJ2-7; 8 bases match TRBD2. The CDR3 is made up of 15 amino acids. Trimming at V came to 3 bases and at J to 2 bases, leaving 6 bases not matched to a gene. The germline gives CDR1 LGHNA, CDR2 YSLEER. The CDR3 DNA reads as TGCGCCAGCAGCCATGTGGGTAGCGGGGCCTACGAGCAGTACTTC. Amino acids: CASSHVGSGAYEQYF.

This clone was recorded only once. The chain has TRBV2 and TRBJ2-1, with TRBD2 identical over 7 bases. Unmatched junction bases numbered 18, after V lost 10 bases and J lost 9 bases. The CDR3 length is 15 residues. Germline values: CDR1 SNHLY, CDR2 FYNNEI. CDR3 region: CATWKTGTTLSEQFF. CDR3 in DNA: TGTGCCACCTGGAAAACCGGGACTACTCTCTCTGAGCAGTTCTTC.

The chain links TRBV6-6 to TRBJ1-6; D is uncertain. Germline-derived CDR1 and CDR2 are MNHNY and SVGAGI (reference sequence). The CDR3 contains 13 residues. With 2 bases removed from V and 7 bases from J, the gap between germline ends came to 6 bases. In DNA form, the CDR3 reads TGTGCCAGCAGTTACCCGGCCAATTCACCCCTCCACTTT. Translating it yields CASSYPANSPLHF.

In its sample, this clone was seen once. The chain is built from TRBV5-1 and TRBJ2-3, with a tentative D call TRBD1 (6 bases). V gave up 1 base and J gave up 6 bases, with 18 bases separating them. The CDR3 runs 16 residues. Germline V gene lookup returns CDR1 SGHRS and CDR2 YFSETQ. The CDR3 coding sequence is TGCGCCAGCAGCTTGTCTTTAGGACAGCGAGGCGATACGCAGTATTTT. Translating gives CASSLSLGQRGDTQYF.

V usage is TRBV7-9 and J usage is TRBJ2-5, with 7 bases identical to TRBD2. CDR1 and CDR2 from the germline V gene are SEHNR and FQNEAQ (reference sequence). The V gene end was trimmed by 8 bases and the J gene end by 1 base; junction bases not matched to a gene: 7. The length of the CDR3 is 14 residues. The CDR3 nucleotides read TGTGCCAGCTCCCCTACTAGCGTCCAAGAGACCCAGTACTTC. Translated: CASSPTSVQETQYF. Combining the CDR3 with reference TRBV7-9 and TRBJ2-5 gives the whole variable domain DTGVSQNPRHKITKRGQNVTFRCDPISEHNRLYWYRQTLGQGPEFLTYFQNEAQLEKSRLLSDRFSAERPKGSFSTLEIQRTEQGDSAMYLCASSPTSVQETQYFGPGTRLLVL.

J is TRBJ2-2 and V is TRBV7-6, with D possibly matching TRBD2 (7 bases). Germline lookup yields CDR1 SGHVS and CDR2 FNYEAQ. The CDR3 spans 15 residues. Deletions cut 4 bases from V and 7 bases from J, with 16 bases between. The CDR3 DNA follows: TGTGCCAGCAGCTGGGGGGCCCCGGGAGGCGGGGAGCTGTTTTTT. Translated: CASSWGAPGGGELFF.

This chain joins TRBV19 and TRBJ1-2, with 7 bases aligning to TRBD1. Germline trimming cut 3 bases from V and 7 bases from J; bases unmatched to any gene: 8. This CDR3 region has 14 residues. The germline V gene has CDR1 LNHDA and CDR2 SQIVND (reference sequence). The CDR3 coding sequence is TGTGCCAGTAGTATGACCACAGGGGTTGGTGGCTACACCTTC. It encodes CASSMTTGVGGYTF.

This chain joins TRBV20-1 and TRBJ1-1; D is possibly TRBD1 (5 bases). Germline V gene sequence: CDR1 DFQATT, CDR2 SNEGSKA (reference sequence). V was trimmed by 3 bases and J by 7 bases, leaving 9 bases between them. CDR3 size: 11 residues. CDR3 residues: CSARGLGEAFF. The CDR3 DNA reads TGCAGTGCTAGGGGGCTGGGTGAAGCTTTCTTT.

The chain joins TRBV2 to TRBJ1-1; possible D gene TRBD1, 6 bases. The germline V gene has CDR1 SNHLY and CDR2 FYNNEI. The CDR3 length is 16 residues. Trimming took off 4 bases at V and 0 bases at J, with 15 bases between the two ends. As DNA, the CDR3 is TGTGCCAGCAGTGGGGCAGGAGGGGGACTGAACACTGAAGCTTTCTTT. Its protein product is CASSGAGGGLNTEAFF. The full variable domain, completed using reference TRBV2 and TRBJ1-1, is EPEVTQTPSHQVTQMGQEVILRCVPISNHLYFYWYRQILGQKVEFLVSFYNNEISEKSEIFDDQFSVERPDGSNFTLKIRSTKLEDSAMYFCASSGAGGGLNTEAFFGQGTRLTVV.

The chain uses TRBV29-1 and TRBJ2-7; TRBD1 agrees at 9 bases. CDR3 length: 15 residues. V shed 1 base and J 2 bases; nucleotides not matched to a gene: 6. Germline V lookup: CDR1 SQVTM, CDR2 ANQGSEA. In DNA form, the CDR3 reads TGCAGCGTTGAAGGGGACTACAGGGGGCCCTACGAGCAGTACTTC. It translates to CSVEGDYRGPYEQYF.

Only a few counts were recorded for this clone. The CDR3 DNA follows: TGTGCCAGCAGCATCCGACAGGGACATCAGCCCCAGCATTTT. This encodes CASSIRQGHQPQHF. The chain carries TRBV5-8 and TRBJ1-5, with 7 bases matching TRBD1. The CDR3 length is 14 residues. CDR1 is SGHTS and CDR2 is YDEGEE in the germline V gene. Losses at the gene ends were 4 bases for V and 5 bases for J; bases not matched to a gene: 6.

This chain uses TRBV6-1 with TRBJ1-5, with D unclear. The CDR3 spans 14 residues. Germline V CDR1 and CDR2: MNHNS, SASEGT. Deletions cut 4 bases from V and 9 bases from J, with 16 bases between. The CDR3 sequence: CASSVDGVVRPQHF. The CDR3 nucleotides read TGTGCCAGCAGTGTGGACGGGGTTGTAAGGCCCCAGCATTTT.

The V and J genes are TRBV27 and TRBJ1-2; D gene uncertain. This CDR3 is built from 14 residues. V lost 5 bases to trimming and J lost 6 bases, with 16 bases between them. CDR1 is MNHEY and CDR2 is SMNVEV in the germline V gene (reference sequence). CDR3 sequence: CASSVGASGDGYTF. The DNA of the CDR3 is TGTGCCAGCAGTGTAGGAGCGTCTGGCGATGGCTACACCTTC.